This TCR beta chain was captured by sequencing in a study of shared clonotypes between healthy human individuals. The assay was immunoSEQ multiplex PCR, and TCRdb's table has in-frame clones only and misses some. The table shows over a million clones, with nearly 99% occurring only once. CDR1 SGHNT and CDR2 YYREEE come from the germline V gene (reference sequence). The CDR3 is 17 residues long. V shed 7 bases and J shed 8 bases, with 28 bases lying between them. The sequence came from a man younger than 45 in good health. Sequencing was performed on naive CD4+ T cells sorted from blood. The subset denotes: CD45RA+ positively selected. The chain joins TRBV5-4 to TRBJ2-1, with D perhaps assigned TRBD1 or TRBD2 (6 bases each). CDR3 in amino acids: CASSRDLLDLRGDEQFF. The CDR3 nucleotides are TGTGCCAGCTCCCGGGACCTACTAGACCTTAGGGGGGATGAGCAGTTCTTC.